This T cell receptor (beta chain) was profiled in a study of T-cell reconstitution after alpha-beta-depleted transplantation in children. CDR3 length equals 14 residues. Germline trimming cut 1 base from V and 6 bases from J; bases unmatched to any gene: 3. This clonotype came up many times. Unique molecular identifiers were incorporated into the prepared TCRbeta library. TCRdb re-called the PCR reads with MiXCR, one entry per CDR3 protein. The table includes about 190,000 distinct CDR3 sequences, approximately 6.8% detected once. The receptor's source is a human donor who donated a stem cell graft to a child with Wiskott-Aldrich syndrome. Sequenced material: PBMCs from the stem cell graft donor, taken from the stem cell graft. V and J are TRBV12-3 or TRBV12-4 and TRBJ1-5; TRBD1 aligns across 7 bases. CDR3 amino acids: CASSLVGGGQPQHF. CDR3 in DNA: TGTGCCAGCAGTTTAGTAGGGGGCGGTCAGCCCCAGCATTTT.